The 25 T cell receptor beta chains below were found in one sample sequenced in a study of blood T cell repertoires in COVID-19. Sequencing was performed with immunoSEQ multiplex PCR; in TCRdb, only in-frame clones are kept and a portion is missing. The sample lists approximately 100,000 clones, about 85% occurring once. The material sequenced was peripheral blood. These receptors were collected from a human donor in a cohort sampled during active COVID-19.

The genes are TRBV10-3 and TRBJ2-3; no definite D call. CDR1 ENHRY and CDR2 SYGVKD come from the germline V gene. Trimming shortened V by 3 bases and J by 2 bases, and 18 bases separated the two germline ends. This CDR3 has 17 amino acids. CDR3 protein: CAISESETSLITDTQYF. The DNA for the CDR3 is TGTGCCATCAGTGAATCTGAGACTTCTCTGATCACAGATACGCAGTATTTT.

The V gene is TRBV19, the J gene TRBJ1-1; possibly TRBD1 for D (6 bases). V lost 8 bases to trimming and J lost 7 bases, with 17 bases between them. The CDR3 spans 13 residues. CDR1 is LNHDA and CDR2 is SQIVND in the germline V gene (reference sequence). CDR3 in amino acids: CASSGAGTYEAFF. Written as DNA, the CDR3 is TGTGCCAGTTCAGGGGCAGGAACTTATGAAGCTTTCTTT.

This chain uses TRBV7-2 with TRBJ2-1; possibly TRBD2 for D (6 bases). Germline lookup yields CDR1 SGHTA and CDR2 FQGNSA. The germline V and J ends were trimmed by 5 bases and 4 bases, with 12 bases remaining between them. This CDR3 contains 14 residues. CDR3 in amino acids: CASSVLGRYNEQFF. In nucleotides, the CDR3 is TGTGCCAGCAGCGTGCTCGGGAGATACAATGAGCAGTTCTTC.

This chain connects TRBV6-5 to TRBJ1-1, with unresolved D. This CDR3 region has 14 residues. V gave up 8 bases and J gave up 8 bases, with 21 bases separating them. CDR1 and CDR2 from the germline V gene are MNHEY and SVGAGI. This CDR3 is CASQRDNILMEAFF. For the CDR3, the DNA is TGTGCCAGCCAGAGAGACAACATTTTAATGGAAGCTTTCTTT.

CDR3 sequence (DNA): TGCGCCAGCAGTAAGGACAGGAGAGCGAACACCGGGGAGCTGTTTTTT. Amino acid sequence: CASSKDRRANTGELFF. V gene TRBV5-1 combines with J gene TRBJ2-2; 7 bases map to TRBD1. The CDR3 is made up of 16 amino acids. V lost 5 bases, J lost 0 bases, and 7 bases stayed unmatched. Germline V CDR1 and CDR2: SGHRS, YFSETQ.

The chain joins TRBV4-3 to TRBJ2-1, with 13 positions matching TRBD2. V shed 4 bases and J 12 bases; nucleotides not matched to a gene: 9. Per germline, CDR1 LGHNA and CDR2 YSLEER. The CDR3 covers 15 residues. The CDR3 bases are TGCGCCAGCAGCCCCACTAGCGGGGGGGAGAGAGGGCAGTTCTTC. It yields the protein CASSPTSGGERGQFF.

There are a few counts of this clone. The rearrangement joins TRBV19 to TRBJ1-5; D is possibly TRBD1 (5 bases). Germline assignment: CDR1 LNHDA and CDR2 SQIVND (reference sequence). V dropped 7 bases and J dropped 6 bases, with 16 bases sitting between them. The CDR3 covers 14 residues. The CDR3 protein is CASTNRQGSQPQHF. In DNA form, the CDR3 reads TGTGCCAGTACCAATCGGCAGGGTAGTCAGCCCCAGCATTTT.

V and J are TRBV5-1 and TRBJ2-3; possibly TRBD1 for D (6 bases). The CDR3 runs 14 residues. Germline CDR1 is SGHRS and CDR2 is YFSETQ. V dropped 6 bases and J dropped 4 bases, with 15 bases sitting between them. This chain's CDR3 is CASTESRGADTQYF. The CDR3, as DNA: TGCGCCAGCACCGAATCCAGGGGCGCAGATACGCAGTATTTT.

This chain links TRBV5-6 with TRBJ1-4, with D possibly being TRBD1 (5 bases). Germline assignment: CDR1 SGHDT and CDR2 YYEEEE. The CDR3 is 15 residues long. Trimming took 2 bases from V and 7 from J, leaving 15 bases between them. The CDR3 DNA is TGTGCCAGCAGCTTATCGAGTTTAAGGGGTGAAAAACTGTTTTTT. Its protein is CASSLSSLRGEKLFF.

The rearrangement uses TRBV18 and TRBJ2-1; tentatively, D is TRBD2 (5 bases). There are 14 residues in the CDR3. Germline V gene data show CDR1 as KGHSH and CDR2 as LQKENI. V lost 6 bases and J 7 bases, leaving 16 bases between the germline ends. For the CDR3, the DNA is TGTGCCAGCTCGCCCCGAGGGAGTGGGAATGAGCAGTTCTTC. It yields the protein CASSPRGSGNEQFF. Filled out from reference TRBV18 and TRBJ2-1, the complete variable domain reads NAGVMQNPRHLVRRRGQEARLRCSPMKGHSHVYWYRQLPEEGLKFMVYLQKENIIDESGMPKERFSAEFPKEGPSILRIQQVVRGDSAAYFCASSPRGSGNEQFFGPGTRLTVL.

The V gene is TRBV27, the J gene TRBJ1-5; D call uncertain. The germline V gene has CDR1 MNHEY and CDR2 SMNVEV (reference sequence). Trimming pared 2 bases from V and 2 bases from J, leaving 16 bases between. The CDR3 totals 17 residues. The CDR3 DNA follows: TGTGCCAGCAGTTTAAAATTGGCCCCGAGGGGCAATCAGCCCCAGCATTTT. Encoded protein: CASSLKLAPRGNQPQHF.

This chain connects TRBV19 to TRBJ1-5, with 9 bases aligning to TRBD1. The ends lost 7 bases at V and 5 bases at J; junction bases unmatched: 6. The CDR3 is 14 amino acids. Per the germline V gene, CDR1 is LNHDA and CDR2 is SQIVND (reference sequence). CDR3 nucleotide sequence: TGTGCCAGTAAGCCGGGACAGGGTTATCAGCCCCAGCATTTT. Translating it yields CASKPGQGYQPQHF. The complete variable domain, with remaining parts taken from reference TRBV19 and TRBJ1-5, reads DGGITQSPKYLFRKEGQNVTLSCEQNLNHDAMYWYRQDPGQGLRLIYYSQIVNDFQKGDIAEGYSVSREKKESFPLTVTSAQKNPTAFYLCASKPGQGYQPQHFGDGTRLSIL.

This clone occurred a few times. This CDR3 is CASSLSASSSGNTIYF. Written as DNA, the CDR3 is TGTGCCAGCAGTTTATCAGCTTCTTCCTCTGGAAACACCATATATTTT. The chain has TRBV27 and TRBJ1-3; D gene uncertain. Germline CDR1 MNHEY, CDR2 SMNVEV (reference sequence). Trimming pared 0 bases from V and 0 bases from J, leaving 9 bases between. There are 16 residues in the CDR3.

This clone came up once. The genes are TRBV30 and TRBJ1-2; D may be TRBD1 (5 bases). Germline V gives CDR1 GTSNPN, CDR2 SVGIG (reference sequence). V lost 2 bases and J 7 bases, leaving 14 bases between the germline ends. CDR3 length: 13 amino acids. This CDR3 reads CAWSPNRDSGYTF. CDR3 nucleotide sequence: TGTGCCTGGAGTCCAAACCGGGACTCTGGCTACACCTTC.

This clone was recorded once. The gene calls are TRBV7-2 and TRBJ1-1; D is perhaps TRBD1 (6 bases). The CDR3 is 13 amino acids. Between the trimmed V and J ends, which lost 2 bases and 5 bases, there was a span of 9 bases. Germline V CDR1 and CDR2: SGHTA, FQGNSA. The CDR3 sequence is CASSLNRDTEAFF. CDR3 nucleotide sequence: TGTGCCAGCAGCTTAAACAGGGATACTGAAGCTTTCTTT.

In nucleotides, the CDR3 is TGTGCCACAAGAAAGGACAGCTCCTACGAGCAGTACTTC. Translated, it gives CATRKDSSYEQYF. The chain recombines TRBV4-2 with TRBJ2-7; possibly TRBD1 for D (6 bases). Germline CDR1 LGHNA, CDR2 YNFKEQ. Trimming removed 10 bases from V and 0 bases from J, with 13 bases in between. The CDR3 has 13 amino acids.

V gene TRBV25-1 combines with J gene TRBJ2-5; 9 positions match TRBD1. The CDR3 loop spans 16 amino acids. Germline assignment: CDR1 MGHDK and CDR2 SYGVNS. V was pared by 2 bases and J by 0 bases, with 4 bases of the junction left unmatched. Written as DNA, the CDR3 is TGTGCCAGCAGTGAAGGGACAGGGACGTACCAAGAGACCCAGTACTTC. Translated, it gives CASSEGTGTYQETQYF.

CDR3 DNA: TGTGCCAGCTCACCAACCGGACAGGGTCGAACCTATGGCTACACCTTC. Encoded protein: CASSPTGQGRTYGYTF. The chain carries TRBV18 and TRBJ1-2; 8 positions match TRBD1. This CDR3 region has 16 residues. V dropped 2 bases and J dropped 4; count of bases not matched to a gene: 9. Germline CDR1 KGHSH, CDR2 LQKENI. Supplemented by reference TRBV18 and TRBJ1-2, the full variable domain reads NAGVMQNPRHLVRRRGQEARLRCSPMKGHSHVYWYRQLPEEGLKFMVYLQKENIIDESGMPKERFSAEFPKEGPSILRIQQVVRGDSAAYFCASSPTGQGRTYGYTFGSGTRLTVV.

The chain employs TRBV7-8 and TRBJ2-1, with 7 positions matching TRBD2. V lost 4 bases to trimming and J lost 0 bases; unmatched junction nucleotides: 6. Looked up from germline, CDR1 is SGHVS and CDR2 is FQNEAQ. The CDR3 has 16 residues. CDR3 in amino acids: CASSYLAVNSYNEQFF. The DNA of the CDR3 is TGTGCCAGCAGCTACCTAGCGGTAAACTCCTACAATGAGCAGTTCTTC.

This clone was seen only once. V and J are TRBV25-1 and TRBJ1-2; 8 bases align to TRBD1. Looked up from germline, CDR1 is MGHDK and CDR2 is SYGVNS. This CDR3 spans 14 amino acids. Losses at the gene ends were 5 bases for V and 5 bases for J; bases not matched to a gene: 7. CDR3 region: CASSMQGAGYGYTF. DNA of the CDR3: TGTGCCAGCAGTATGCAGGGGGCAGGTTATGGCTACACCTTC.

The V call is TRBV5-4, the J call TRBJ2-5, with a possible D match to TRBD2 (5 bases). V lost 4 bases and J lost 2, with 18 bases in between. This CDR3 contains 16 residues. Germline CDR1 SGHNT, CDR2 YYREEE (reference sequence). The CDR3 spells CASSPSGLNLQETQYF. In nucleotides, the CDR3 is TGTGCCAGCAGCCCATCAGGACTCAATCTTCAAGAGACCCAGTACTTC.

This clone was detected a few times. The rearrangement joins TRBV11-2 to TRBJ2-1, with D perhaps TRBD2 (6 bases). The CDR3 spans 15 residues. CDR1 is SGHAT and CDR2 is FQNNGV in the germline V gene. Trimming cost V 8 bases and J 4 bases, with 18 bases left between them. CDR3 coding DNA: TGTGCCAGCGCTCCAACGGGAGAGGCGTACAATGAGCAGTTCTTC. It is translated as CASAPTGEAYNEQFF.

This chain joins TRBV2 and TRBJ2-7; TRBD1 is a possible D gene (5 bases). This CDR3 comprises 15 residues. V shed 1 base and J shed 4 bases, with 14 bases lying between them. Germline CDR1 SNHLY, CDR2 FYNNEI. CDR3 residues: CASSEGQGFMYEQYF. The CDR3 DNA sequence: TGTGCCAGCAGTGAAGGGCAGGGATTTATGTACGAGCAGTACTTC.

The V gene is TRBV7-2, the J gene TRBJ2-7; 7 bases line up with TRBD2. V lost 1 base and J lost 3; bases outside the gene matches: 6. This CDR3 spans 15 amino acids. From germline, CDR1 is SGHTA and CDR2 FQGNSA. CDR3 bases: TGTGCCAGCAGCTTAGGAGGCGGGAGAGGCTACGAGCAGTACTTC. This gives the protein CASSLGGGRGYEQYF.

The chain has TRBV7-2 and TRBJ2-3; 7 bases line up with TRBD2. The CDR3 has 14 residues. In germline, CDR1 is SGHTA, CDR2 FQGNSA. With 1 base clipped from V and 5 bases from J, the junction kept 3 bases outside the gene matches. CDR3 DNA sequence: TGTGCCAGCAGCTTAGTGGGCGGGGGAGATACGCAGTATTTT. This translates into CASSLVGGGDTQYF.